This T cell receptor (beta chain) derives from a study of blood T cell repertoires in COVID-19. About the study: Italy, Spain and the United States were the sources of the convalescent and acute COVID-19 samples. Nucleic acid was either cDNA or gDNA, and it came from T cells, B-cell-depleted T cells, or PBMCs.

In the original analysis: Amplification of reference gene primers was used by the study to estimate nucleated cell counts. TCRdb keeps only in-frame clones here, not all; method: immunoSEQ multiplex PCR. V, J and clone size were drawn from that table, and D and trimming were deduced from the DNA. There are 200,000 to 250,000 clones in the sample; 84% occur only once, and approximately 8% lies in the top ten. V lost 5 bases and J 4 bases, leaving 15 bases between the germline ends. CDR1 and CDR2 (germline): MNHEY, SMNVEV (reference sequence). This CDR3 has 15 amino acids. V is TRBV27 and J is TRBJ2-1, with D possibly being TRBD2 (6 bases). The TCR comes from a woman between 50 and 59 years old with active or convalescent COVID-19. The sample consisted of peripheral blood. In nucleotides, the CDR3 is TGTGCCAGCAGTCCCCTCGGGGGATCGTACAATGAGCAGTTCTTC. It yields the protein CASSPLGGSYNEQFF.